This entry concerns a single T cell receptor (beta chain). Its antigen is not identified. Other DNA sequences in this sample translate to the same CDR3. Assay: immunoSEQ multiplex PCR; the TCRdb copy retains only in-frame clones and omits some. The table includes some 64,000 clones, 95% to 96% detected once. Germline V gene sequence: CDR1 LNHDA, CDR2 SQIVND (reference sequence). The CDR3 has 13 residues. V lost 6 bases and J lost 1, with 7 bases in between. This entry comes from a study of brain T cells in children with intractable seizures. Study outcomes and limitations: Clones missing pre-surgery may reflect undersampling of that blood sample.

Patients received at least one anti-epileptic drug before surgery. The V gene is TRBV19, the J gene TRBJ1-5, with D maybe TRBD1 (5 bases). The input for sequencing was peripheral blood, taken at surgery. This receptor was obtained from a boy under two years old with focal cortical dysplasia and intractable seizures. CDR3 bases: TGTGCCAGTAGCAGGGACAGCAATCAGCCCCAGCATTTT. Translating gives CASSRDSNQPQHF. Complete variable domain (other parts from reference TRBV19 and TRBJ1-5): DGGITQSPKYLFRKEGQNVTLSCEQNLNHDAMYWYRQDPGQGLRLIYYSQIVNDFQKGDIAEGYSVSREKKESFPLTVTSAQKNPTAFYLCASSRDSNQPQHFGDGTRLSIL.